One and the same sample provided the 10 T cell receptor beta chains below, sequenced in a study of cytomegalovirus exposure and HLA in healthy donors. Both 60 Vbeta primers and 13 Jbeta primers went into the PCR. TCRdb's table, derived via immunoSEQ multiplex PCR, lists solely in-frame clones and lacks some. The sample records about 96,000 clones, 64% being singletons. Sequenced input: PBMCs. All receptors come from a man aged 55 to 70 in good health and CMV-seronegative.

The chain is built from TRBV25-1 and TRBJ2-7; the match to TRBD1 covers 10 bases. CDR3 length: 15 residues. J lost 3 bases, V lost 6 bases, and 8 bases had no gene match. CDR1 is MGHDK and CDR2 is SYGVNS in the germline V gene. Here the CDR3 DNA reads TGTGCCAGCAGAGGAGTGGGACAGGGGTTCTACGAGCAGTACTTC. It is translated as CASRGVGQGFYEQYF.

The V call is TRBV5-4, the J call TRBJ2-6; possible D gene TRBD2, 5 bases. The CDR3 length is 18 residues. Germline CDR1 and CDR2: SGHNT and YYREEE (reference sequence). Trimming took off 0 bases at V and 4 bases at J, with 17 bases between the two ends. The CDR3 loop reads CASSLDAPGELGANVLTF. The CDR3 bases are TGTGCCAGCAGCTTGGATGCGCCCGGGGAATTGGGGGCCAACGTCCTGACTTTC.

The chain recombines TRBV6-1 with TRBJ1-5; D unclear. CDR1 and CDR2 (germline): MNHNS, SASEGT. Trimming pared 3 bases from V and 4 bases from J, leaving 16 bases between. The CDR3 loop spans 16 amino acids. CDR3 DNA sequence: TGTGCCAGCAGTGACCGGAGAGGGTGGGGTAATCAGCCCCAGCATTTT. Its protein product is CASSDRRGWGNQPQHF.

On this clone itself: The sample has other DNA sequences that encode this CDR3 too. Written as DNA, the CDR3 is TGCGCCAGCAGCTTGGGTCAACTCTACGAGCAGTACTTC. Protein: CASSLGQLYEQYF. The V gene is TRBV5-1, the J gene TRBJ2-7; D gene uncertain. The CDR3 runs to 13 residues. Deletions cut 0 bases from V and 3 bases from J, with 7 bases between. The germline V gene encodes CDR1 SGHRS and CDR2 YFSETQ.

This clone was seen once. The chain recombines TRBV6-6 with TRBJ2-5; 8 bases agree with TRBD2. V lost 7 bases, J lost 1 base, and 5 bases stayed unmatched. The CDR3 consists of 14 residues. Germline CDR1 reads MNHNY; CDR2 reads SVGAGI (reference sequence). The chain's CDR3 is CASIKAGGQETQYF. The CDR3 coding sequence is TGTGCCAGCATCAAGGCGGGGGGCCAAGAGACCCAGTACTTC.

DNA for the CDR3: TGTGCCACCCTCGGACAGCTCCTCGGCGAGCAGTACTTC. Amino acids: CATLGQLLGEQYF. V gene TRBV28 combines with J gene TRBJ2-5; maybe TRBD1 (6 bases). The J call may be incorrect, as the DNA end agrees better with TRBJ2-7. Germline V CDR1 and CDR2: MDHEN, SYDVKM. The CDR3 is 13 residues long.

The chain links TRBV2 to TRBJ2-5, with a weak D call TRBD2 (6 bases). CDR1 is SNHLY and CDR2 is FYNNEI in the germline V gene. Trimming shortened V by 9 bases and J by 3 bases, and 17 bases separated the two germline ends. This CDR3 region has 14 residues. In nucleotides, the CDR3 is TGTGCCAGTAGACTAGGGTTACGGAAAGAGACCCAGTACTTC. It specifies CASRLGLRKETQYF.

There are a few counts of this clone. The rearrangement links TRBV6-5 to TRBJ1-1, with D perhaps TRBD1 (5 bases). V was clipped by 2 bases and J by 4 bases, with 14 bases between them. The CDR3 covers 15 residues. Germline CDR1 reads MNHEY; CDR2 reads SVGAGI. CDR3 sequence reads: CASSYQGGTGTEAFF. In DNA form, the CDR3 reads TGTGCCAGCAGTTACCAGGGAGGGACGGGCACTGAAGCTTTCTTT.

The chain couples TRBV20-1 to TRBJ1-1, with D possibly TRBD1 on 5 matching bases. V gave up 6 bases and J gave up 2 bases, with 7 bases separating them. CDR3 length: 11 residues. Germline lookup yields CDR1 DFQATT and CDR2 SNEGSKA (reference sequence). Written as DNA, the CDR3 is TGCAGTGCGACAGATAACACTGAAGCTTTCTTT. Amino acid sequence: CSATDNTEAFF.

In the case of this clone: Other DNA sequences within the sample encode an identical CDR3. The chain couples TRBV2 to TRBJ2-2; 9 bases are a match to TRBD2. This CDR3 region has 16 residues. Losses at the gene ends were 3 bases for V and 0 bases for J; bases not matched to a gene: 2. Germline V gene sequence: CDR1 SNHLY, CDR2 FYNNEI. CDR3 nucleotides: TGTGCCAGCAGTGACGCTAGCGGGGCGAACACCGGGGAGCTGTTTTTT. This codes for CASSDASGANTGELFF.